This T cell receptor beta chain is drawn from a study of breast tumors, draining lymph nodes, adjacent tissues. The study's findings and limits: Tumor TCR diversity was below lymph nodes but above nontumor tissue. Luminal-like breast cancer showed significantly higher tumor–nontumor repertoire similarity than basal-like.

TCRdb itself ran the multiplex PCR reads through MiXCR, one entry per CDR3 protein. The repertoire holds 180,000 or so distinct CDR3 sequences, around 29% seen once, with more than 4% in the top ten. The CDR3 totals 18 residues. With 2 bases clipped from V and 9 bases from J, the junction kept 15 bases outside the gene matches. Per the germline V gene, CDR1 is MGHRA and CDR2 is YSYEKL. This clonotype was seen ten or more times. The antigen remains undetermined. Breast cancer patients provided tissue from their axillary draining lymph nodes. The chain uses TRBV4-1 and TRBJ1-6, with 8 bases lining up with TRBD1. Material: axillary lymph node tissue. The receptor was isolated from a female donor with breast cancer. Some clones in this sample may be carry-over from other donors' samples. DNA for the CDR3: TGCGCCAGCAGCCAACAGGGGCTCCCGGACAGGGCTGGTTCACCCCTCCACTTT. Translation gives CASSQQGLPDRAGSPLHF.